These 20 T cell receptor beta chains were all obtained from the same sample, sequenced in a study of CD8+ T cells in alopecia areata. Extracted from the samples, RNA was reverse transcribed into cDNA to serve as the sequencing template. Only in-frame clones appear in the TCRdb table, and some are missing; sequencing was by immunoSEQ multiplex PCR. The sample has around 100,000 clones, under 90% seen once; the top ten hold around 10%. The treatment here: oral pan-JAK inhibitor, 5-10 mg twice daily. The starting material was CD8+ T cells sorted from blood, obtained around week 30, from a patient treated with tofacitinib. The receptor set was obtained from a human donor with alopecia areata.

This chain joins TRBV4-2 and TRBJ2-1, with 12 nucleotides matching TRBD2. CDR1 and CDR2 from the germline V gene are LGHNA and YNFKEQ. The junction had 15 bases not matched to a gene; V was cut back by 0 bases and J by 12 bases. CDR3 length equals 18 residues. The CDR3 sequence is CASSQDSFLAGGPGGQFF. CDR3 bases: TGTGCCAGCAGCCAAGACTCCTTCCTAGCGGGGGGGCCAGGAGGGCAGTTCTTC.

The chain uses TRBV18 and TRBJ2-7; D is ambiguous. V lost 2 bases and J lost 0, with 11 bases in between. This CDR3 has 15 residues. Germline loops: CDR1 KGHSH, CDR2 LQKENI. The CDR3 is CASSPTPQNSYEQYF. The CDR3 DNA reads as TGTGCCAGCTCACCAACCCCCCAAAACTCCTACGAGCAGTACTTC.

This clone appeared a single time. The chain carries TRBV7-9 and TRBJ2-1, with TRBD2 matching 8 bases. Germline-derived CDR1 and CDR2 are SEHNR and FQNEAQ (reference sequence). The CDR3 covers 15 residues. With V trimmed by 5 bases and J by 3 bases, 6 bases remained unmatched. This CDR3 is CASSLTSGYYNEQFF. DNA of the CDR3: TGTGCCAGCAGCCTAACTAGCGGATACTACAATGAGCAGTTCTTC.

V gene TRBV10-3 combines with J gene TRBJ2-1; the D is unclear. In germline, CDR1 is ENHRY, CDR2 SYGVKD. This CDR3 spans 12 amino acids. The ends were cut back, 2 bases at V and 8 bases at J, with 7 bases in the middle. CDR3 in amino acids: CAISETPDEQFF. CDR3 coding DNA: TGTGCCATCAGTGAGACGCCAGATGAGCAGTTCTTC.

J is TRBJ2-1 and V is TRBV19, with 10 bases fitting TRBD2. Germline V lookup: CDR1 LNHDA, CDR2 SQIVND (reference sequence). CDR3 length: 17 amino acids. The V segment lost 2 bases and the J segment 6 bases; nucleotides outside the gene matches: 10. The CDR3 coding sequence is TGTGCCAGTAGTATAACTAGCGGGGTGGAGGCGATCAATGAGCAGTTCTTC. Its protein is CASSITSGVEAINEQFF.

This chain uses TRBV25-1 with TRBJ2-1; 7 bases are a match to TRBD1. CDR1 MGHDK and CDR2 SYGVNS come from the germline V gene. The V and J ends lost 2 bases and 3 bases, in that order; junction bases with no gene match: 7. The CDR3 extends over 16 amino acids. The CDR3 sequence is CASSEGTALFYNEQFF. The CDR3 DNA reads TGTGCCAGCAGTGAAGGGACAGCCCTGTTCTACAATGAGCAGTTCTTC.

The chain employs TRBV6-1 and TRBJ2-1; no clear D. The CDR3 consists of 14 residues. Germline V gene sequence: CDR1 MNHNS, CDR2 SASEGT. V lost 6 bases to trimming and J lost 5 bases, with 14 bases between them. The CDR3 bases are TGTGCCAGCAGGGACCGGGCGGCGGACAATGAGCAGTTCTTC. It translates to CASRDRAADNEQFF.

The V call is TRBV30, the J call TRBJ2-2, with 9 bases that match TRBD1. CDR3 length: 14 amino acids. The germline CDR1 and CDR2 sequences are GTSNPN and SVGIG (reference sequence). Trimming removed 8 bases from V and 4 bases from J; junction bases left unmatched: 8. DNA of the CDR3: TGTGCCAATGCGGGACAGGGTCCCACCGGGGAGCTGTTTTTT. Translation: CANAGQGPTGELFF.

J is TRBJ2-1 and V is TRBV27, with D perhaps TRBD2 (5 bases). Germline CDR1 is MNHEY and CDR2 is SMNVEV (reference sequence). The V end was cut by 3 bases, the J end by 2 bases, with 17 bases between. The CDR3 covers 17 residues. The DNA of the CDR3 is TGTGCCAGCAGTTTCCACCCGGTGGGCGGGCCCTACAATGAGCAGTTCTTC. Protein sequence: CASSFHPVGGPYNEQFF.

On this clone: This sample includes further DNA sequences coding for the same CDR3. This chain connects TRBV27 to TRBJ1-5; D may be TRBD1 (5 bases). Trimming left V 3 bases short and J 4 bases short, with 7 bases between. CDR3 length: 13 amino acids. Germline assignment: CDR1 MNHEY and CDR2 SMNVEV (reference sequence). CDR3 residues: CASSFGTNQPQHF. The CDR3 bases are TGTGCCAGCAGTTTCGGGACGAATCAGCCCCAGCATTTT.

The J gene is TRBJ2-3, the V gene TRBV27; tentative D call: TRBD2 (5 bases). The CDR3 consists of 12 residues. Germline CDR1 and CDR2: MNHEY and SMNVEV (reference sequence). Trimming took off 3 bases at V and 4 bases at J, with 5 bases between the two ends. The CDR3 reads CASSFGADTQYF. The CDR3 DNA sequence: TGTGCCAGCAGTTTCGGGGCAGATACGCAGTATTTT.

The rearrangement links TRBV27 to TRBJ2-5; D is possibly TRBD1 (6 bases). Germline V gives CDR1 MNHEY, CDR2 SMNVEV (reference sequence). Trimming removed 6 bases at V and 4 bases at J, with 21 bases between. The CDR3 is 16 residues long. CDR3 DNA sequence: TGTGCCAGCAGCCCCTTACAGGGAGTCTGGAGAGAGACCCAGTACTTC. Encoded protein: CASSPLQGVWRETQYF.

The chain recombines TRBV4-1 with TRBJ1-1; D unresolved. V lost 0 bases, J lost 7 bases, and 6 bases lay in between. Per the germline V gene, CDR1 is MGHRA and CDR2 is YSYEKL. This CDR3 region has 12 residues. The CDR3 spells CASSQDGNEAFF. CDR3 bases: TGCGCCAGCAGCCAAGATGGAAATGAAGCTTTCTTT.

The chain carries TRBV29-1 and TRBJ2-7; perhaps TRBD2 as D (6 bases). Trimming left V 4 bases short and J 4 bases short, with 14 bases between. The V gene's germline CDR1 is SQVTM and CDR2 ANQGSEA. There are 13 residues in the CDR3. DNA for the CDR3: TGCAGCGTTGGCGGACTATTCTCGTACGAGCAGTACTTC. This sequence encodes CSVGGLFSYEQYF.

The J gene is TRBJ2-5, the V gene TRBV27; D is unresolved. CDR3 length equals 13 residues. V lost 3 bases and J lost 5, with 10 bases in between. Germline V gene data show CDR1 as MNHEY and CDR2 as SMNVEV (reference sequence). The CDR3 DNA follows: TGTGCCAGCAGTTTCCTGTCTTCGGAGACCCAGTACTTC. Its protein product is CASSFLSSETQYF.

The gene calls are TRBV11-2 and TRBJ2-1; a weak D match, TRBD2 (5 bases). This CDR3 spans 15 amino acids. Germline V gene sequence: CDR1 SGHAT, CDR2 FQNNGV. Trimming cost V 1 base and J 4 bases, with 11 bases left between them. The DNA for the CDR3 is TGTGCCAGCAGCTTAGCTAGGAGAGGGTACAATGAGCAGTTCTTC. It codes for CASSLARRGYNEQFF.

The chain carries TRBV2 and TRBJ2-5; D gene ambiguous. Germline CDR1 and CDR2: SNHLY and FYNNEI. CDR3 length: 12 residues. The V end was cut by 8 bases, the J end by 2 bases, with 9 bases between. This CDR3 is CASWARQETQYF. The CDR3 DNA is TGTGCCAGCTGGGCCCGACAAGAGACCCAGTACTTC.

The rearrangement links TRBV5-1 to TRBJ2-1; TRBD1 is a possible D gene (6 bases). V was trimmed by 4 bases and J by 6 bases, leaving 11 bases between them. CDR1 and CDR2 from the germline V gene are SGHRS and YFSETQ. The CDR3 covers 13 residues. The CDR3 reads CASSIGQRNEQFF. CDR3 DNA: TGCGCCAGCAGCATCGGACAGCGCAATGAGCAGTTCTTC.

CDR3 sequence: CASSFGPYNEQFF. CDR3 in DNA: TGTGCCAGCAGTTTCGGGCCATACAATGAGCAGTTCTTC. V gene TRBV2 combines with J gene TRBJ2-1; D is undetermined. CDR3 length equals 13 residues. Germline values: CDR1 SNHLY, CDR2 FYNNEI. V dropped 5 bases and J dropped 4 bases, with 9 bases sitting between them.

The V and J genes are TRBV7-6 and TRBJ2-2, with D tentatively TRBD1 (7 bases). Looked up from germline, CDR1 is SGHVS and CDR2 is FNYEAQ. The V end lost 0 bases, the J end lost 3 bases, and 14 bases lay between the germline ends. The CDR3 sequence is 17 residues long. In nucleotides, the CDR3 is TGTGCCAGCAGCTTAGCGCCTGGAGGGGGCGACACCGGGGAGCTGTTTTTT. Translation: CASSLAPGGGDTGELFF.